These 5 T cell receptor beta chains originate from one sample sequenced in a study of cytomegalovirus exposure and HLA in healthy donors. Primers: 60 Vbeta forward and 13 Jbeta reverse. Assay: immunoSEQ multiplex PCR; the TCRdb copy retains only in-frame clones and omits some. The sample gives hundreds of thousands of clones, 60% to 80% of which show up once; about 2% is in the top ten. The sequencing sample was made of PBMCs. The source is a male donor in good health and CMV-seronegative.

The chain is built from TRBV7-2 and TRBJ2-5; D uncertain. The germline V gene encodes CDR1 SGHTA and CDR2 FQGNSA. The CDR3 has 14 amino acids. V was pared by 0 bases and J by 5 bases, with 10 bases between. CDR3: CASSLAAGPETQYF. In nucleotides, the CDR3 is TGTGCCAGCAGCTTAGCGGCTGGGCCGGAGACCCAGTACTTC.

The V gene is TRBV11-2, the J gene TRBJ1-1; no clear D gene. This CDR3 has 17 amino acids. Germline lookup yields CDR1 SGHAT and CDR2 FQNNGV. The germline V and J ends were trimmed by 1 base and 0 bases, with 15 bases remaining between them. CDR3 DNA: TGTGCCAGCAGCTTAGTCCTATCAGCGGGCATGAACACTGAAGCTTTCTTT. Amino acid sequence: CASSLVLSAGMNTEAFF.

The CDR3 DNA sequence: TGCGCCAGCAGCTTGCTACAGGGGGGGGATTCACCCCTCCACTTT. This gives the protein CASSLLQGGDSPLHF. The chain joins TRBV5-1 to TRBJ1-6, with 8 nucleotides matching TRBD1. With V trimmed by 1 base and J by 8 bases, 5 bases remained unmatched. The CDR3 has 15 residues. The germline V gene encodes CDR1 SGHRS and CDR2 YFSETQ.

This sequence joins TRBV7-2 and TRBJ1-5; D ambiguous. V lost 2 bases and J lost 9, with 11 bases in between. Germline values: CDR1 SGHTA, CDR2 FQGNSA. This CDR3 contains 13 residues. CDR3 coding DNA: TGTGCCAGCAGCTTACAGGCCTTAATGCCCCAGCATTTT. This encodes CASSLQALMPQHF.

The chain uses TRBV25-1 and TRBJ2-7; TRBD1 matches 8 bases. The CDR3 is 14 residues long. The junction had 5 bases not matched to a gene; V was cut back by 3 bases and J by 4 bases. The germline gives CDR1 MGHDK, CDR2 SYGVNS. The DNA for the CDR3 is TGTGCCAGCAGTGATAGAGACAGGGGTTACGAGCAGTACTTC. This codes for CASSDRDRGYEQYF.